These T cell receptor beta chains were read from a single sample in a study of metastatic and nonmetastatic thyroid tumors. TCRdb re-called the PCR reads with MiXCR. Of 20,000 or so clones listed, around 30% are singletons. Sequencing used blood. The source is a female donor with papillary thyroid cancer or a benign thyroid nodule (not recorded which). Some clones in this sample may be carry-over from other donors' samples. Each CDR3 is given with its conserved first and last residue. A D gene is named only where the DNA matches it firmly. Size is stated for part of the rows, as once, few or many counts, or as a class when the clone is expanded.

size	V	J	D	CDR3	DNA
many	TRBV20-1	TRBJ1-4	-	CSARRSDNEKLFF	TGCAGTGCTAGAAGATCCGATAATGAAAAACTGTTTTTT
many	TRBV2	TRBJ1-5	-	CASNQASNQPQHF	TGTGCCAGCAACCAGGCTAGCAATCAGCCCCAGCATTTT
many	TRBV7-2	TRBJ2-5	TRBD2	CASSLQSTSGGIGETQYF	TGTGCCAGCAGCTTACAGAGTACTAGCGGGGGGATAGGGGAGACCCAGTACTTC
-	TRBV11-2	TRBJ1-2	TRBD1	CASSPDRGSSYGYTF	TGTGCCAGCAGCCCGGACAGGGGTAGTAGCTATGGCTACACCTTC
-	TRBV4-3	TRBJ2-3	-	CASSQDRGTDTQYF	TGCGCCAGCAGCCAAGATCGGGGAACAGATACGCAGTATTTT
-	TRBV6-1	TRBJ2-7	-	CATLQGGYEQYF	TGTGCTACCCTGCAGGGTGGCTACGAGCAGTACTTC
-	TRBV9	TRBJ1-3	-	CASSPTGTFGNTIYF	TGTGCCAGCAGCCCGACGGGGACATTTGGAAACACCATATATTTT
-	TRBV30	TRBJ1-5	-	CAWNGGGALNQPQHF	TGTGCCTGGAACGGAGGGGGGGCCCTAAATCAGCCCCAGCATTTT
-	TRBV11-3	TRBJ2-2	-	CASSLYPTGELFF	TGTGCCAGCAGCTTATACCCCACCGGGGAGCTGTTTTTT
once	TRBV4-2	TRBJ2-5	-	CASSQDSVGTKQETQYF	TGTGCCAGCAGCCAAGATTCGGTCGGGACGAAACAAGAGACCCAGTACTTC
-	TRBV18	TRBJ1-1	TRBD1	CASSPPGGQWNTEAFF	TGTGCCAGCTCACCCCCGGGGGGACAGTGGAACACTGAAGCTTTCTTT
many	TRBV7-2	TRBJ1-5	-	CASSPVQYPNQPQHF	TGTGCCAGCAGCCCGGTCCAGTACCCCAATCAGCCCCAGCATTTT
many	TRBV7-9	TRBJ1-2	-	CASSPTGVYGYTF	TGTGCCAGCAGCCCGACAGGCGTCTATGGCTACACCTTC
-	TRBV18	TRBJ1-1	-	CASSPDTGAFF	TGTGCCAGCTCACCCGACACCGGCGCTTTCTTT
-	TRBV15	TRBJ2-1	TRBD1	CATSRPGGTGGYEQFF	TGTGCCACCAGCAGACCAGGCGGGACAGGGGGCTATGAGCAGTTCTTC
-	TRBV11-1	TRBJ1-2	TRBD1	CASSERTGWGVNGYTF	TGTGCCAGCAGCGAACGGACAGGGTGGGGGGTGAATGGCTACACCTTC
-	TRBV5-1	TRBJ1-4	-	CASSSEGDPTNEKLFF	TGCGCCAGCAGCTCGGAAGGGGATCCCACTAATGAAAAACTGTTTTTT
medium-sized	TRBV20-1	TRBJ1-1	TRBD1	CSARSTGVDTEAFF	TGCAGTGCTAGAAGTACAGGGGTAGACACTGAAGCTTTCTTT
once	TRBV18	TRBJ2-1	TRBD2	CASSPSTGTSGGDEQFF	TGTGCCAGCTCACCTTCGACCGGGACTAGCGGGGGCGATGAGCAGTTCTTC
medium-sized	TRBV4-3	TRBJ2-7	-	CASSPSIGSSYEQYF	TGCGCCAGCAGCCCTTCGATAGGCAGCTCCTACGAGCAGTACTTC
-	TRBV19	TRBJ1-1	-	CASRAGTNTEAFF	TGTGCCAGTAGGGCTGGGACGAACACTGAAGCTTTCTTT
few	TRBV6-1	TRBJ1-2	-	CASSEGLNYGYTF	TGTGCCAGCAGTGAAGGCCTTAACTATGGCTACACCTTC
-	TRBV5-1	TRBJ2-7	-	CASSFRADSYEQYF	TGCGCCAGCAGCTTTAGGGCGGATAGCTACGAGCAGTACTTC
once	TRBV11-1	TRBJ1-2	TRBD1	CASSERTGGGVNGYTF	TGTGCCAGCAGCGAACGGACAGGGGGGGGTGTTAATGGCTACACCTTC
-	TRBV29-1	TRBJ2-7	-	CSVVVNSYEQYF	TGCAGCGTTGTCGTCAACTCCTACGAGCAGTACTTC
many	TRBV9	TRBJ2-1	-	CASSVGSVSYNEQFF	TGTGCCAGCAGCGTCGGTTCAGTCTCCTACAATGAGCAGTTCTTC
-	TRBV11-2	TRBJ2-7	TRBD2	CASSPSPGGVYEQYF	TGTGCCAGCAGCCCCTCGCCGGGGGGAGTCTACGAGCAGTACTTC
-	TRBV2	TRBJ2-7	-	CASGVWGLYEQYF	TGTGCCAGTGGGGTCTGGGGGCTCTACGAGCAGTACTTC
-	TRBV19	TRBJ2-7	TRBD2	CASTASGSGGYEQYF	TGTGCCAGTACGGCTAGCGGGAGTGGTGGATACGAGCAGTACTTC
once	TRBV20-1	TRBJ2-7	TRBD1	CSAQKAGQGYEQYF	TGCAGTGCTCAGAAAGCGGGACAGGGGTACGAGCAGTACTTC
medium-sized	TRBV19	TRBJ1-5	TRBD1	CASSQNRGVHQPQHF	TGTGCCAGTAGTCAAAACAGGGGAGTACATCAGCCCCAGCATTTT
few	TRBV27	TRBJ2-5	-	CASSQDLTGAGAQYF	TGTGCCAGCAGCCAAGATTTAACGGGGGCGGGGGCCCAGTACTTC
medium-sized	TRBV30	TRBJ2-7	-	CAWSAESYEQYF	TGTGCCTGGAGCGCCGAGAGCTACGAGCAGTACTTC
many	TRBV6-2/TRBV6-3	TRBJ2-4	TRBD2	CASSSFPGLAVPNIQYF	TGTGCCAGCAGTTCCTTCCCGGGACTAGCGGTCCCAAACATTCAGTACTTC
many	TRBV2	TRBJ2-3	-	CASKVQATDTQYF	TGTGCCAGCAAGGTTCAGGCAACAGATACGCAGTATTTT
-	TRBV30	TRBJ2-3	TRBD2	CAWSVRPGGGTDTQYF	TGTGCCTGGAGTGTACGCCCGGGGGGGGGCACAGATACGCAGTATTTT
-	TRBV20-1	TRBJ1-5	TRBD1	CSAIHRGLKGNQPQHF	TGCAGTGCTATCCACAGGGGGCTTAAGGGCAATCAGCCCCAGCATTTT
-	TRBV30	TRBJ2-2	-	CAWSGTAAGELFF	TGTGCCTGGAGTGGGACCGCGGCCGGGGAGCTGTTTTTT
few	TRBV10-1	TRBJ2-1	-	CASSDFGGEQFF	TGCGCCAGCAGTGATTTCGGAGGTGAGCAGTTCTTC
-	TRBV20-1	TRBJ2-7	TRBD2	CSATGTEREVYEQYF	TGCAGTGCCACAGGTACAGAGCGGGAGGTGTACGAGCAGTACTTC
-	TRBV3-1	TRBJ1-2	TRBD1	CASSQDLQGAYGYTF	TGTGCCAGCAGCCAAGATCTCCAGGGGGCGTATGGCTACACCTTC
many	TRBV3-1	TRBJ1-1	-	CASSQWGANTEAFF	TGTGCCAGCAGCCAATGGGGGGCGAACACTGAAGCTTTCTTT
many	TRBV20-1	TRBJ2-7	TRBD2	CSALAGGPTEQYF	TGCAGTGCGTTAGCGGGAGGGCCGACCGAGCAGTACTTC
-	TRBV11-2	TRBJ2-7	TRBD2	CASSFTSGGPYEQYF	TGTGCCAGCAGCTTCACTAGCGGGGGGCCCTACGAGCAGTACTTC
many	TRBV29-1	TRBJ2-7	-	CSVQTGDHYEQYF	TGCAGCGTTCAGACCGGGGACCACTACGAGCAGTACTTC
-	TRBV27	TRBJ2-7	-	CASSPPYPYTGVEQYF	TGTGCCAGCAGTCCCCCCTACCCGTATACCGGGGTCGAGCAGTACTTC
-	TRBV2	TRBJ2-1	TRBD2	CASTLYWTSGSNEQFF	TGTGCCAGCACCCTCTATTGGACTAGCGGGAGCAATGAGCAGTTCTTC
-	TRBV5-1	TRBJ2-3	-	CASSLEGGRTDTQYF	TGCGCCAGCAGCTTGGAGGGGGGCCGCACAGATACGCAGTATTTT